Following are 24 T cell receptor beta chains from one sample sequenced in a study of OX40 agonist ivuxolimab in advanced cancers. This table comes from immunoSEQ multiplex PCR, and its TCRdb copy is limited to in-frame clones, with some not included. The data hold 80,000 to 100,000 clones, with around nine tenths observed a single time. The sequenced sample was CD4+ or CD8+ T cells sorted from blood, obtained in a trial of the OX40 agonist ivuxolimab. These receptors were obtained from an adult with an advanced solid tumor such as melanoma, head and neck, liver or kidney cancer.

This chain connects TRBV7-9 to TRBJ1-2, with D maybe TRBD1 (5 bases). This CDR3 comprises 12 residues. CDR1 is SEHNR and CDR2 is FQNEAQ in the germline V gene (reference sequence). V lost 5 bases and J lost 5, with 9 bases in between. The chain's CDR3 is CASSQPGYGYTF. For the CDR3, the DNA is TGTGCCAGCAGCCAACCAGGGTATGGCTACACCTTC.

This sequence joins TRBV6-6 and TRBJ1-6; no reliable D call. In germline, CDR1 is MNHNY, CDR2 SVGAGI (reference sequence). The V and J ends lost 8 bases and 7 bases respectively, with 9 bases between them. This CDR3 comprises 12 residues. CDR3 in amino acids: CASHFTNSPLHF. The CDR3 DNA reads as TGTGCCAGCCACTTCACGAATTCACCCCTCCACTTT.

This clone was counted a single time. The gene calls are TRBV7-2 and TRBJ2-5; a weak D match, TRBD2 (6 bases). Trimming removed 10 bases at V and 0 bases at J, with 15 bases between. The CDR3 consists of 14 residues. Germline lookup yields CDR1 SGHTA and CDR2 FQGNSA. The CDR3 loop reads CATRRWGDQETQYF. In DNA form, the CDR3 reads TGTGCCACCCGTAGGTGGGGGGACCAAGAGACCCAGTACTTC.

The chain is built from TRBV25-1 and TRBJ2-1; the match to TRBD1 covers 8 bases. Germline CDR1 is MGHDK and CDR2 is SYGVNS. The CDR3 totals 14 residues. V shed 4 bases, J shed 7 bases, and the junction held 6 bases outside the gene matches. The CDR3, as DNA: TGTGCCAGCAGTGGACAGGGGCTTGCAAATGAGCAGTTCTTC. It translates to CASSGQGLANEQFF.

V usage is TRBV28 and J usage is TRBJ2-1, with D uncertain. The V gene lost 8 bases and the J gene lost 0 bases, with 11 bases spanning the gap. The CDR3 is made up of 14 amino acids. Germline CDR1 and CDR2: MDHEN and SYDVKM. The CDR3 reads CASYGWGSYNEQFF. Here the CDR3 DNA reads TGTGCCAGCTACGGTTGGGGCTCCTACAATGAGCAGTTCTTC.

Here the CDR3 reads CASSDDRESQPQHF. CDR3 nucleotide sequence: TGTGCCAGCAGCGACGACAGGGAATCTCAGCCCCAGCATTTT. This chain joins TRBV5-6 and TRBJ1-5, with 7 nucleotides matching TRBD1. V trimming: 4 bases; J trimming: 6 bases; junction bases outside the gene matches: 7. The CDR3 totals 14 residues. The V gene's germline CDR1 is SGHDT and CDR2 YYEEEE.

V is TRBV2 and J is TRBJ2-5; 7 bases are shared with TRBD2. CDR3 length equals 13 residues. Trimming cost V 7 bases and J 3 bases; bases outside gene matches: 5. Germline loops: CDR1 SNHLY, CDR2 FYNNEI. The CDR3 bases are TGTGCCAGCAATGTCCGGGGGGAAGAGACCCAGTACTTC. Protein sequence: CASNVRGEETQYF. The full variable domain, in which reference TRBV2 and TRBJ2-5 provide the parts outside the CDR3, is EPEVTQTPSHQVTQMGQEVILRCVPISNHLYFYWYRQILGQKVEFLVSFYNNEISEKSEIFDDQFSVERPDGSNFTLKIRSTKLEDSAMYFCASNVRGEETQYFGPGTRLLVL.

V is TRBV21-1 and J is TRBJ2-1; the table's D call, TRBD2, has no DNA check behind it. TRBV21-1 is listed as a pseudogene. The CDR3 extends over 14 amino acids. The CDR3 is CAHRVAGEHNEQFF. In nucleotides, the CDR3 is TGTGCCCACCGGGTAGCGGGGGAGCACAATGAGCAGTTCTTC.

In this sample, this clone turned up once. This chain links TRBV7-9 with TRBJ1-1; 7 bases are shared with TRBD1. The CDR3 length is 15 residues. Germline CDR1 reads SEHNR; CDR2 reads FQNEAQ (reference sequence). After removal of 5 bases from V and 1 base from J, the junction contained 7 bases not matched to a gene. The CDR3 spells CASSPTGVQNTEAFF. CDR3 coding DNA: TGTGCCAGCAGCCCTACAGGGGTACAGAACACTGAAGCTTTCTTT.

This chain joins TRBV7-2 and TRBJ2-5, with 8 bases aligning to TRBD1. Trimming removed 1 base from V and 2 bases from J; junction bases left unmatched: 6. Germline V lookup: CDR1 SGHTA, CDR2 FQGNSA. This CDR3 region has 16 residues. Here the CDR3 DNA reads TGTGCCAGCAGCTTAGTAGGACAGGGATGGCAAGAGACCCAGTACTTC. Protein: CASSLVGQGWQETQYF.

With regard to this clone: One junction end does not reproduce the germline sequence, and a read error may be involved. The V gene is TRBV7-7, the J gene TRBJ2-5, with TRBD1 matching over 7 bases. CDR3 length: 13 residues. Germline CDR1 SSHAT, CDR2 FNYEAQ (reference sequence). The CDR3 region has the DNA TGTGCTAGCAGTGGACAGGTCCAAGAGACCCAGTACTTC. Protein: CASSGQVQETQYF. The full variable domain, rest sourced from reference TRBV7-7 and TRBJ2-5, is GAGVSQSPRYKVTKRGQDVTLRCDPISSHATLYWYQQALGQGPEFLTYFNYEAQPDKSGLPSDRFSAERPEGSISTLTIQRTEQRDSAMYRCASSGQVQETQYFGPGTRLLVL.

CDR3 residues: CASRRLANTGELFF. The CDR3 coding sequence is TGCGCCAGCAGGAGGCTAGCTAACACCGGGGAGCTGTTTTTT. V gene TRBV5-1 combines with J gene TRBJ2-2; TRBD2 might be the D (5 bases). Germline CDR1 reads SGHRS; CDR2 reads YFSETQ. The CDR3 runs 14 residues. With 5 bases removed from V and 2 bases from J, the gap between germline ends came to 10 bases.

The rearrangement uses TRBV11-3 and TRBJ1-1, with D possibly matching TRBD1 (6 bases). Germline V gene data show CDR1 as SGHNT and CDR2 as YENEEA. V was pared by 1 base and J by 1 base, with 10 bases between. This CDR3 spans 15 amino acids. This CDR3 reads CASSLGGQQNTEAFF. The CDR3 DNA reads as TGTGCCAGCAGCTTAGGTGGACAGCAGAACACTGAAGCTTTCTTT.

This clone was observed a few times. The genes are TRBV10-3 and TRBJ1-5, with 11 bases that match TRBD1. The germline V gene encodes CDR1 ENHRY and CDR2 SYGVKD. CDR3 length: 15 residues. Trimming at V came to 1 base and at J to 6 bases, leaving 2 bases not matched to a gene. In nucleotides, the CDR3 is TGTGCCATCAGTGAGTTGGGGACAGGGGGTCAGCCCCAGCATTTT. Its translation: CAISELGTGGQPQHF.

The rearrangement links TRBV7-2 to TRBJ2-7; D unclear. Trimming shortened V by 0 bases and J by 6 bases, and 12 bases separated the two germline ends. The CDR3 has 14 residues. Germline V gives CDR1 SGHTA, CDR2 FQGNSA. CDR3 sequence: CASSLAGGLSEQYF. CDR3 nucleotides: TGTGCCAGCAGCTTAGCGGGCGGCCTAAGCGAGCAGTACTTC.

The chain employs TRBV6-5 and TRBJ1-3, with 7 bases matching TRBD1. Germline CDR1 and CDR2: MNHEY and SVGAGI. This CDR3 spans 14 amino acids. Trimming at V came to 5 bases and at J to 4 bases, leaving 5 bases not matched to a gene. CDR3 loop: CASSKTGLGNTIYF. The CDR3 DNA is TGTGCCAGCAGTAAGACAGGGCTCGGAAACACCATATATTTT.

V gene TRBV11-2 combines with J gene TRBJ2-5, with 8 bases fitting TRBD1. V gave up 1 base and J gave up 2 bases; unmatched junction bases: 6. The germline gives CDR1 SGHAT, CDR2 FQNNGV. The CDR3 has 16 residues. In DNA, the CDR3 is TGTGCCAGCAGCTTAGGACAGGGGAGAAAGCAAGAGACCCAGTACTTC. It yields the protein CASSLGQGRKQETQYF.

J is TRBJ2-4 and V is TRBV27; D not certain. In germline, CDR1 is MNHEY, CDR2 SMNVEV (reference sequence). The CDR3 has 13 residues. Trimming removed 2 bases at V and 6 bases at J, with 8 bases between. The CDR3 here is CASSLKGTNIQYF. In nucleotides, the CDR3 is TGTGCCAGCAGTTTAAAGGGTACAAACATTCAGTACTTC.

The table lists this clone with a count of one. The J gene is TRBJ2-7, the V gene TRBV28, with 11 bases that match TRBD1. Looked up from germline, CDR1 is MDHEN and CDR2 is SYDVKM. Unmatched junction bases numbered 9, after V lost 5 bases and J lost 6 bases. The CDR3 consists of 15 residues. CDR3: CASSRISGTGGEQYF. The CDR3 coding sequence is TGTGCCAGCAGTAGAATATCCGGGACAGGGGGCGAGCAGTACTTC.

CDR3 DNA: TGTGCCAGCTCACCCCAGGGAGAGAGCTATGGCTACACCTTC. Its translation: CASSPQGESYGYTF. V and J are TRBV18 and TRBJ1-2; perhaps TRBD1 as D (5 bases). Trimming stripped 3 bases from V and 4 bases from J, with 12 bases between. Per germline, CDR1 KGHSH and CDR2 LQKENI. This CDR3 comprises 14 residues.

The chain has TRBV7-3 and TRBJ1-1; D possibly corresponds to TRBD1 (6 bases). CDR3 length: 14 residues. The germline V and J ends were trimmed by 3 bases and 1 base, with 9 bases remaining between them. Germline assignment: CDR1 SGHTA and CDR2 FQGTGA. This CDR3 is CASSFGGGNTEAFF. CDR3 in DNA: TGTGCCAGCAGCTTTGGGGGCGGGAACACTGAAGCTTTCTTT.

This clone was seen only once. The V gene is TRBV9, the J gene TRBJ2-2; 8 bases line up with TRBD2. There are 18 residues in the CDR3. V dropped 1 base and J dropped 6; count of bases not matched to a gene: 14. Germline CDR1 SGDLS, CDR2 YYNGEE. The CDR3 coding sequence is TGTGCCAGCAGCGTAAGGGCCGGGCAGCGGGGGAGAGCCGGGGAGCTGTTTTTT. Translation gives CASSVRAGQRGRAGELFF.

The J gene is TRBJ1-6, the V gene TRBV9; D possibly corresponds to TRBD1 (5 bases). There are 14 residues in the CDR3. Germline CDR1 reads SGDLS; CDR2 reads YYNGEE. V was cut by 0 bases and J by 15 bases, with 16 bases left in between. The chain's CDR3 is CASSVDGGVGDLHF. In DNA, the CDR3 is TGTGCCAGCAGCGTAGATGGAGGGGTCGGGGACCTCCACTTT.

The V gene is TRBV19, the J gene TRBJ1-2, with D hard to call. There are 14 residues in the CDR3. Germline V CDR1 and CDR2: LNHDA, SQIVND (reference sequence). The V end was cut by 1 base, the J end by 7 bases, with 13 bases between. CDR3 nucleotides: TGTGCCAGTAGTATAGCGGGAAGGGATGCTGGCTACACCTTC. As protein: CASSIAGRDAGYTF.